What follows is one T cell receptor beta chain and its context. Its target is not known. This entry comes from a study of cytomegalovirus exposure and HLA in healthy donors. General study points: CMV serostatus was the sole immune exposure data available.

The PCR used 60 Vbeta and 13 Jbeta primers. TCRdb's copy holds only in-frame clones and misses some; the assay was immunoSEQ multiplex PCR. Recorded for this sample: over 100,000 clones. This CDR3 has 15 residues. The germline V gene has CDR1 MDHEN and CDR2 SYDVKM. The V and J ends lost 4 bases and 1 base, in that order; junction bases with no gene match: 5. The specimen was PBMCs. J is TRBJ2-5 and V is TRBV28; 8 bases fit TRBD1. This receptor was obtained from a man aged 40-50 years in good health and CMV-seropositive. Written as DNA, the CDR3 is TGTGCCAGCAGTTCTCCGGGACAGGTCCAAGAGACCCAGTACTTC. Residues: CASSSPGQVQETQYF.